The 28 T cell receptor beta chains below all came from one sample that was sequenced in a study (dated by TCRdb to between 2021 and 2023). Library preparation used the immunoSEQ multiplex PCR assay. Entries here come from immuneACCESS through TCRdb and include only in-frame sequences with V and J called. Some clones fail to appear in such tables; in the studies checked, an unresolved V gene covers under half of the shortfall, and the cause of the remainder is unknown. For this sample there are 68,000 or so clones; around 93% appear just once. In total, the top ten clones hold roughly 4.5% of the sample. The sequenced sample was PBMCs. These TCRs come from a man aged 35-49 years with rheumatoid arthritis.

V usage is TRBV6-5 and J usage is TRBJ2-7; no clear D gene. The germline V gene has CDR1 MNHEY and CDR2 SVGAGI. CDR3 length: 15 amino acids. Trimming shortened V by 2 bases and J by 0 bases, and 11 bases separated the two germline ends. In DNA, the CDR3 is TGTGCCAGCAGTTACCGTCACAGCAGCTCCTACGAGCAGTACTTC. Translation: CASSYRHSSSYEQYF.

This clone was seen only once. This chain connects TRBV19 to TRBJ2-1; D unresolved. Germline V CDR1 and CDR2: LNHDA, SQIVND (reference sequence). Trimming took 1 base from V and 1 from J, leaving 17 bases between them. This CDR3 spans 18 amino acids. The CDR3 DNA reads TGTGCCAGTAGTATAGCCTGGAAGCTCGGGCGTTCCTACAATGAGCAGTTCTTC. Translation gives CASSIAWKLGRSYNEQFF. Full variable domain (missing parts from reference TRBV19 and TRBJ2-1): DGGITQSPKYLFRKEGQNVTLSCEQNLNHDAMYWYRQDPGQGLRLIYYSQIVNDFQKGDIAEGYSVSREKKESFPLTVTSAQKNPTAFYLCASSIAWKLGRSYNEQFFGPGTRLTVL.

The gene calls are TRBV5-6 and TRBJ1-1; D remains unclear. Germline V gene data show CDR1 as SGHDT and CDR2 as YYEEEE. V lost 0 bases and J 4 bases, leaving 7 bases between the germline ends. The CDR3 extends over 13 amino acids. The CDR3 coding sequence is TGTGCCAGCAGCTTGGAAGGGTTCACTGAAGCTTTCTTT. Translating gives CASSLEGFTEAFF.

The J gene is TRBJ1-5, the V gene TRBV29-1; D is possibly TRBD1 (6 bases). Germline CDR1 is SQVTM and CDR2 is ANQGSEA. The CDR3 is 18 residues long. Trimming left V 2 bases short and J 0 bases short, with 20 bases between. DNA for the CDR3: TGCAGCGTTGAAATCGGGACACCGAGCTCCTATAGCAATCAGCCCCAGCATTTT. It specifies CSVEIGTPSSYSNQPQHF.

V usage is TRBV5-1 and J usage is TRBJ2-7; possibly TRBD2 for D (5 bases). The CDR3 length is 13 residues. Germline values: CDR1 SGHRS, CDR2 YFSETQ. Trimming shortened V by 3 bases and J by 3 bases, and 10 bases separated the two germline ends. CDR3 coding DNA: TGCGCCAGCAGCTCCCGGGAAGGCTACGAGCAGTACTTC. This sequence encodes CASSSREGYEQYF.

The chain is built from TRBV10-3 and TRBJ2-3, with 7 bases fitting TRBD1. With 2 bases clipped from V and 2 bases from J, the junction kept 4 bases outside the gene matches. The CDR3 length is 15 residues. Looked up from germline, CDR1 is ENHRY and CDR2 is SYGVKD. This chain's CDR3 is CAISERQGYTDTQYF. CDR3 sequence (DNA): TGTGCCATCAGTGAGAGACAGGGATACACAGATACGCAGTATTTT.

The chain uses TRBV28 and TRBJ1-5, with D maybe TRBD1 (5 bases). The germline V gene has CDR1 MDHEN and CDR2 SYDVKM. V lost 3 bases to trimming and J lost 6 bases, with 12 bases between them. The CDR3 extends over 14 amino acids. CDR3: CASSFRGIGQPQHF. Here the CDR3 DNA reads TGTGCCAGCAGTTTTCGGGGCATCGGTCAGCCCCAGCATTTT.

The genes are TRBV11-2 and TRBJ2-7; TRBD2 aligns across 10 bases. This CDR3 region has 16 residues. The germline CDR1 and CDR2 sequences are SGHAT and FQNNGV. Trimming removed 2 bases from V and 0 bases from J; junction bases left unmatched: 4. Here the CDR3 DNA reads TGTGCCAGCAGCTTACCGGGACTAGCGAGCTCCTACGAGCAGTACTTC. Amino acids: CASSLPGLASSYEQYF.

This sequence joins TRBV18 and TRBJ2-7, with 12 positions matching TRBD1. After removal of 3 bases from V and 7 bases from J, the junction contained 10 bases not matched to a gene. CDR1 and CDR2 (germline): KGHSH, LQKENI. The CDR3 contains 16 residues. The CDR3 DNA reads as TGTGCCAGCTCACCTCAGCCGGGACAGGGGGCTAGTGAGCAGTACTTC. This gives the protein CASSPQPGQGASEQYF. Full variable domain (outside the CDR3, taken from reference TRBV18 and TRBJ2-7): NAGVMQNPRHLVRRRGQEARLRCSPMKGHSHVYWYRQLPEEGLKFMVYLQKENIIDESGMPKERFSAEFPKEGPSILRIQQVVRGDSAAYFCASSPQPGQGASEQYFGPGTRLTVT.

The genes are TRBV3-1 (or the pseudogene TRBV3-2) and TRBJ2-7, with 10 bases identical to TRBD2. V was clipped by 4 bases and J by 6 bases; unmatched bases: 9. Germline CDR1 is LGHDT and CDR2 is YNNKEL (reference sequence). The CDR3 covers 15 residues. CDR3 region: CASSPWTSGHSEQYF. Here the CDR3 DNA reads TGTGCCAGCAGCCCTTGGACTAGCGGCCATTCCGAGCAGTACTTC.

V and J are TRBV5-8 and TRBJ1-3; possibly TRBD1 for D (6 bases). Germline CDR1 SGHTS, CDR2 YDEGEE. V lost 3 bases, J lost 4 bases, and 11 bases lay in between. The CDR3 consists of 14 residues. As DNA, the CDR3 is TGTGCCAGCAGCTGGGGGGGGCGCGGAAACACCATATATTTT. Its translation is CASSWGGRGNTIYF.

The chain employs TRBV5-1 and TRBJ1-2; the match to TRBD1 covers 10 bases. Germline V lookup: CDR1 SGHRS, CDR2 YFSETQ. This CDR3 is 17 amino acids long. V lost 0 bases to trimming and J lost 1 base; unmatched junction nucleotides: 6. Here the CDR3 reads CASSLVAGTGVNYGYTF. As DNA, the CDR3 is TGCGCCAGCAGCTTGGTGGCCGGGACAGGGGTTAACTATGGCTACACCTTC. Looking up the rest from reference TRBV5-1 and TRBJ1-2 gives the full variable domain: KAGVTQTPRYLIKTRGQQVTLSCSPISGHRSVSWYQQTPGQGLQFLFEYFSETQRNKGNFPGRFSGRQFSNSRSEMNVSTLELGDSALYLCASSLVAGTGVNYGYTFGSGTRLTVV.

The V and J genes are TRBV7-2 and TRBJ2-7; 8 positions match TRBD1. Germline V gene data show CDR1 as SGHTA and CDR2 as FQGNSA. V lost 6 bases to trimming and J lost 2 bases; unmatched junction nucleotides: 6. The CDR3 consists of 14 residues. CDR3 sequence reads: CASRGGQGPYEQYF. In DNA, the CDR3 is TGTGCCAGCAGGGGAGGACAGGGACCCTACGAGCAGTACTTC. The full variable domain, its missing parts supplied by reference TRBV7-2 and TRBJ2-7, is GAGVSQSPSNKVTEKGKDVELRCDPISGHTALYWYRQSLGQGLEFLIYFQGNSAPDKSGLPSDRFSAERTGGSVSTLTIQRTQQEDSAVYLCASRGGQGPYEQYFGPGTRLTVT.

The gene calls are TRBV9 and TRBJ2-1; no definite D call. Germline CDR1 reads SGDLS; CDR2 reads YYNGEE. The CDR3 spans 15 residues. Trimming left V 0 bases short and J 3 bases short, with 10 bases between. CDR3 coding DNA: TGTGCCAGCAGCGTAGAGGGCAGCCACTACAATGAGCAGTTCTTC. The encoded protein is CASSVEGSHYNEQFF.

J is TRBJ2-1 and V is TRBV30; D could derive from TRBD1 or TRBD2 (5 bases each). The CDR3 has 16 amino acids. Trimming took 4 bases from V and 8 from J, leaving 24 bases between them. The germline CDR1 and CDR2 sequences are GTSNPN and SVGIG (reference sequence). CDR3 DNA: TGTGCCTGGACCGCTTGGGGCGGGCGGATCAAGGATGAGCAGTTCTTC. Residues: CAWTAWGGRIKDEQFF.

V is TRBV7-9 and J is TRBJ2-7, with 13 bases aligning to TRBD2. The germline V gene encodes CDR1 SEHNR and CDR2 FQNEAQ (reference sequence). The CDR3 runs 17 residues. Trimming removed 5 bases from V and 3 bases from J; junction bases left unmatched: 10. CDR3 loop: CASSPGLAGKQGYEQYF. CDR3 nucleotide sequence: TGTGCCAGCAGCCCGGGACTAGCGGGGAAGCAGGGCTACGAGCAGTACTTC.

The chain is built from TRBV2 and TRBJ2-3, with 11 nucleotides matching TRBD2. J gave up 2 bases and V 4 bases, and 5 bases lay outside the gene matches. In germline, CDR1 is SNHLY, CDR2 FYNNEI. The CDR3 runs 16 residues. The CDR3 loop reads CASSVPGLAVTDTQYF. CDR3 coding DNA: TGTGCCAGCAGTGTTCCGGGACTAGCGGTCACAGATACGCAGTATTTT.

The gene calls are TRBV13 and TRBJ2-7, with 8 bases identical to TRBD1. CDR3 length: 13 amino acids. Trimming removed 3 bases from V and 5 bases from J; junction bases left unmatched: 3. From germline, CDR1 is PRHDT and CDR2 FYEKMQ (reference sequence). The CDR3 sequence is CASSLQGAHEQYF. In nucleotides, the CDR3 is TGTGCCAGCAGCTTGCAGGGGGCCCACGAGCAGTACTTC.

This clone was observed once. The CDR3 sequence is CASSLADRRQPQHF. In DNA, the CDR3 is TGTGCCAGCAGCTTAGCGGACAGGCGTCAGCCCCAGCATTTT. The chain combines TRBV7-8 with TRBJ1-5; TRBD1 agrees at 7 bases. Germline trimming cut 0 bases from V and 6 bases from J; bases unmatched to any gene: 2. This CDR3 has 14 amino acids. Germline CDR1 is SGHVS and CDR2 is FQNEAQ.

The chain employs TRBV7-2 and TRBJ2-1; the D gene is possibly TRBD1 (6 bases). Trimming took off 5 bases at V and 0 bases at J, with 11 bases between the two ends. Germline values: CDR1 SGHTA, CDR2 FQGNSA. The CDR3 covers 15 residues. The CDR3 nucleotides read TGTGCCAGCAGCGAGGACAGTCTCTCCTACAATGAGCAGTTCTTC. Translating it yields CASSEDSLSYNEQFF.

The CDR3 nucleotides read TGTGCCAGCAGCCCCGGAGAGTGGGGCTACACCTTC. Amino acids: CASSPGEWGYTF. The rearrangement links TRBV7-2 to TRBJ1-2, with D hard to call. Germline loops: CDR1 SGHTA, CDR2 FQGNSA. CDR3 length: 12 residues. V lost 5 bases and J 8 bases, leaving 12 bases between the germline ends. The full variable domain, in which reference TRBV7-2 and TRBJ1-2 provide the parts outside the CDR3, is GAGVSQSPSNKVTEKGKDVELRCDPISGHTALYWYRQSLGQGLEFLIYFQGNSAPDKSGLPSDRFSAERTGGSVSTLTIQRTQQEDSAVYLCASSPGEWGYTFGSGTRLTVV.

The rearrangement links TRBV6-5 to TRBJ1-5; 8 bases agree with TRBD1. Looked up from germline, CDR1 is MNHEY and CDR2 is SVGAGI. V gave up 0 bases and J gave up 7 bases; unmatched junction bases: 2. There are 14 residues in the CDR3. The CDR3 DNA is TGTGCCAGCAGTTACTCGACAGGGGTCCAGCCCCAGCATTTT. It encodes CASSYSTGVQPQHF.

This chain uses TRBV3-1 (or the pseudogene TRBV3-2) with TRBJ1-6; 7 positions agree with TRBD1. From germline, CDR1 is LGHDT and CDR2 YNNKEL (reference sequence). The CDR3 consists of 14 residues. Unmatched junction bases numbered 7, after V lost 6 bases and J lost 8 bases. The CDR3 DNA sequence: TGTGCCAGCAGAGGGGGCGTTTGGGATTCACCCCTCCACTTT. Translating it yields CASRGGVWDSPLHF.

The chain recombines TRBV2 with TRBJ2-1; D unclear. CDR3 length: 14 residues. CDR1 and CDR2 from the germline V gene are SNHLY and FYNNEI. Trimming took 7 bases from V and 2 from J, leaving 12 bases between them. CDR3 sequence reads: CASMVANPYNEQFF. CDR3 DNA sequence: TGTGCCAGCATGGTTGCGAACCCCTACAATGAGCAGTTCTTC.

V and J are TRBV12-3 or TRBV12-4 and TRBJ2-7, with D possibly TRBD2 on 6 matching bases. V was trimmed by 5 bases and J by 6 bases, leaving 14 bases between them. The CDR3 totals 13 residues. In DNA form, the CDR3 reads TGTGCCAGCAGTACACGGAGGGTAGGCGAGCAGTACTTC. Translating it yields CASSTRRVGEQYF.

The V gene is TRBV19, the J gene TRBJ1-1; TRBD1 might be the D (6 bases). The ends were cut back, 10 bases at V and 7 bases at J, with 19 bases in the middle. Germline V gene sequence: CDR1 LNHDA, CDR2 SQIVND (reference sequence). This CDR3 has 13 amino acids. The CDR3 region has the DNA TGTGCCACCACCAGGTCGGTAGGGGGTGAAGCTTTCTTT. As protein: CATTRSVGGEAFF.

CDR3 nucleotide sequence: TGTGCCAGCAGAATCAGGGAAGACCAGCCCCAGCATTTT. Translating it yields CASRIREDQPQHF. This chain links TRBV6-5 with TRBJ1-5; a possible D gene is TRBD1 (5 bases). Between the trimmed V and J ends, which lost 6 bases and 7 bases, there was a span of 13 bases. From germline, CDR1 is MNHEY and CDR2 SVGAGI. The CDR3 runs 13 residues.

This rearrangement joins TRBV27 to TRBJ1-1; TRBD1 is a possible D gene (6 bases). The CDR3 extends over 16 amino acids. V lost 0 bases and J 3 bases, leaving 14 bases between the germline ends. CDR1 MNHEY and CDR2 SMNVEV come from the germline V gene (reference sequence). CDR3: CASSLSWGARDTEAFF. The CDR3 DNA reads as TGTGCCAGCAGTTTATCTTGGGGGGCGAGAGACACTGAAGCTTTCTTT.